The 26 T cell receptor beta chains in this list originate from one sample, sequenced in a study of cytomegalovirus exposure and HLA in healthy donors. The PCR had 60 Vbeta and 13 Jbeta primers. The table came from immunoSEQ multiplex PCR; TCRdb's copy has only in-frame clones and leaves some out. The data hold around 200,000 clones, with less than 80% observed a single time. The specimen was PBMCs. These receptors originate from a woman between 25 and 40 years old in good health and CMV-seropositive.

This clone was detected a few times. V is TRBV15 and J is TRBJ1-1, with D tentatively TRBD1 (6 bases). V lost 0 bases to trimming and J lost 7 bases, with 18 bases between them. Per the germline V gene, CDR1 is LNHNV and CDR2 is YYDKDF (reference sequence). The CDR3 contains 16 residues. This CDR3 is CATSREGGAGGNEAFF. DNA of the CDR3: TGTGCCACCAGCAGAGAAGGGGGGGCCGGGGGAAATGAAGCTTTCTTT.

The rearrangement joins TRBV4-2 to TRBJ2-1; D remains unclear. With 4 bases removed from V and 7 bases from J, the gap between germline ends came to 8 bases. The CDR3 contains 12 residues. Germline values: CDR1 LGHNA, CDR2 YNFKEQ. CDR3 region: CASSPAANEQFF. DNA of the CDR3: TGTGCCAGCAGCCCGGCGGCGAATGAGCAGTTCTTC.

The CDR3 bases are TGTGCCAGCAGGAGGGGGCTGGTCTCTGGAAACACCATATATTTT. Amino acid sequence: CASRRGLVSGNTIYF. The chain combines TRBV2 with TRBJ1-3, with TRBD1 identical over 7 bases. The CDR3 is made up of 15 amino acids. J gave up 0 bases and V 6 bases, and 5 bases lay outside the gene matches. CDR1 is SNHLY, CDR2 FYNNEI, per germline.

Only a few counts were recorded for this clone. J is TRBJ2-2 and V is TRBV5-6; 8 bases map to TRBD1. J was trimmed by 3 bases and V by 4 bases; bases with no gene match: 5. This CDR3 contains 15 residues. The germline CDR1 and CDR2 sequences are SGHDT and YYEEEE. CDR3 nucleotide sequence: TGTGCCAGCAGCGCAGGACAGGGAGACACCGGGGAGCTGTTTTTT. It specifies CASSAGQGDTGELFF.

A single count supports this clone. The chain has TRBV2 and TRBJ2-7, with 13 bases aligning to TRBD2. The germline V gene encodes CDR1 SNHLY and CDR2 FYNNEI. J gave up 1 base and V 8 bases, and 5 bases lay outside the gene matches. The CDR3 consists of 15 residues. CDR3 sequence reads: CASGTSGDFSYEQYF. DNA for the CDR3: TGTGCCAGCGGGACTAGCGGGGATTTTTCCTACGAGCAGTACTTC.

The rearrangement links TRBV19 to TRBJ1-5; a possible D gene is TRBD1 (6 bases). Trimming removed 6 bases from V and 2 bases from J, with 20 bases in between. The CDR3 totals 17 residues. CDR1 and CDR2 from the germline V gene are LNHDA and SQIVND (reference sequence). The CDR3 reads CASSRTVRGRGNQPQHF. In DNA, the CDR3 is TGTGCCAGTAGCCGAACGGTGCGGGGGCGTGGCAATCAGCCCCAGCATTTT.

This sequence joins TRBV29-1 and TRBJ1-1; 7 bases agree with TRBD1. The ends lost 7 bases at V and 6 bases at J; junction bases unmatched: 8. The CDR3 is made up of 12 amino acids. CDR1 and CDR2 from the germline V gene are SQVTM and ANQGSEA. The CDR3 nucleotides are TGCAGCGGTACAGGGGTCGTGGCTGAAGCTTTCTTT. Protein product: CSGTGVVAEAFF.

V and J are TRBV5-1 and TRBJ2-2; TRBD2 agrees at 7 bases. The CDR3 consists of 16 residues. In germline, CDR1 is SGHRS, CDR2 YFSETQ. With V trimmed by 4 bases and J by 3 bases, 9 bases remained unmatched. The CDR3 nucleotides read TGCGCCAGCAGCCCTTGGGGGGGTGAATACACCGGGGAGCTGTTTTTT. Amino acid sequence: CASSPWGGEYTGELFF.

The chain is built from TRBV4-3 and TRBJ1-2; D is unclear. V was cut by 0 bases and J by 8 bases, with 22 bases left in between. The CDR3 loop spans 17 amino acids. CDR1 and CDR2 from the germline V gene are LGHNA and YSLEER. This CDR3 is CASSQEWSGGYSFGYTF. CDR3 DNA sequence: TGCGCCAGCAGCCAAGAATGGTCCGGCGGCTATTCATTCGGCTACACCTTC.

A few counts support this clone. This rearrangement joins TRBV21-1 to TRBJ2-1; TRBD2, the D gene given by the table, was not confirmed from the DNA. TRBV21-1 is assigned pseudogene status. This CDR3 is 20 amino acids long. CDR3 coding DNA: TGTGCCAGCAGCGCCAATAGGAGCCGACTAGCGGGATGGGACTACAATGAGCAGTTCTTC. Encoded protein: CASSANRSRLAGWDYNEQFF.

The chain joins TRBV2 to TRBJ1-2; D ambiguous. From germline, CDR1 is SNHLY and CDR2 FYNNEI. The CDR3 sequence is 13 residues long. V gave up 1 base and J gave up 7 bases, with 10 bases separating them. The CDR3 spells CASSEGPEGGYTF. CDR3 in DNA: TGTGCCAGCAGTGAAGGACCGGAGGGTGGCTACACCTTC.

The rearrangement links TRBV7-9 to TRBJ2-7; D gene ambiguous. Between the trimmed V and J ends, which lost 4 bases and 3 bases, there was a span of 13 bases. Germline loops: CDR1 SEHNR, CDR2 FQNEAQ (reference sequence). The CDR3 covers 14 residues. The CDR3 here is CASSSPGASYEQYF. CDR3 bases: TGTGCCAGCAGCTCCCCCGGCGCTAGCTACGAGCAGTACTTC.

The CDR3 here is CASSSQGAYEQYF. The CDR3 DNA reads as TGTGCCAGCAGCTCACAGGGGGCCTACGAGCAGTACTTC. V and J are TRBV7-2 and TRBJ2-7, with TRBD1 matching over 8 bases. The V and J ends lost 4 bases and 2 bases, in that order; junction bases with no gene match: 1. Germline V gene lookup returns CDR1 SGHTA and CDR2 FQGNSA. There are 13 residues in the CDR3.

A note on this clone: The junction shows a germline mismatch at one end, possibly a read error. The chain employs TRBV19 and TRBJ1-1; D not resolved. Germline V gene lookup returns CDR1 LNHDA and CDR2 SQIVND (reference sequence). The CDR3 length is 12 residues. DNA of the CDR3: TGTGCCAGTAGTACGAGGAACTCTGAAGCTTTCTTT. Encoded protein: CASSTRNSEAFF.

The V gene is TRBV4-1, the J gene TRBJ2-3; TRBD2 might be the D (5 bases). V was trimmed by 0 bases and J by 6 bases, leaving 13 bases between them. Germline V gene sequence: CDR1 MGHRA, CDR2 YSYEKL. The CDR3 runs to 15 residues. The CDR3 sequence is CASSQETRVGDTQYF. In DNA, the CDR3 is TGCGCCAGCAGCCAAGAAACTAGGGTCGGGGATACGCAGTATTTT.

This rearrangement joins TRBV6-5 to TRBJ1-4; tentative D call: TRBD1 (6 bases). The germline V gene has CDR1 MNHEY and CDR2 SVGAGI. This CDR3 comprises 16 residues. V lost 0 bases and J 5 bases, leaving 13 bases between the germline ends. The CDR3 is CASSYSWTAVNEKLFF. The CDR3 region has the DNA TGTGCCAGCAGTTACTCCTGGACAGCTGTCAATGAAAAACTGTTTTTT.

This chain links TRBV15 with TRBJ2-7; tentative D call: TRBD2 (6 bases). Per the germline V gene, CDR1 is LNHNV and CDR2 is YYDKDF (reference sequence). The CDR3 consists of 14 residues. The V end lost 0 bases, the J end lost 4 bases, and 10 bases lay between the germline ends. CDR3 DNA: TGTGCCACCAGCAGAGATCTAGCGACTTACGAGCAGTACTTC. Translated, it gives CATSRDLATYEQYF.

The chain links TRBV19 to TRBJ2-5; tentatively, D is TRBD2 (5 bases). The germline V gene encodes CDR1 LNHDA and CDR2 SQIVND (reference sequence). The V gene lost 4 bases and the J gene lost 4 bases, with 19 bases spanning the gap. The CDR3 contains 16 residues. The CDR3 loop is CASSTLGNTRLETQYF. As DNA, the CDR3 is TGTGCCAGTAGTACCCTCGGGAACACGCGGCTAGAGACCCAGTACTTC.

This clone was observed once. V usage is TRBV6-5 and J usage is TRBJ1-5; D gene ambiguous. This CDR3 has 15 amino acids. Germline lookup yields CDR1 MNHEY and CDR2 SVGAGI. V lost 6 bases and J lost 5, with 17 bases in between. The CDR3, as DNA: TGTGCCAGCAGCCCCTGGGTCGGGGAGCATCAGCCCCAGCATTTT. Translated, it gives CASSPWVGEHQPQHF.

In its sample, this clone was seen a few times. V gene TRBV2 combines with J gene TRBJ1-2, with D uncertain. The V end lost 6 bases, the J end lost 4 bases, and 15 bases lay between the germline ends. The CDR3 covers 14 residues. In germline, CDR1 is SNHLY, CDR2 FYNNEI. CDR3 loop: CASRGGIRGYGYTF. The CDR3 region has the DNA TGTGCCAGCAGAGGAGGAATTCGGGGCTATGGCTACACCTTC.

This sequence joins TRBV5-6 and TRBJ1-2; the D gene is possibly TRBD1 (5 bases). The germline V gene encodes CDR1 SGHDT and CDR2 YYEEEE. This CDR3 has 15 amino acids. The V gene lost 0 bases and the J gene lost 3 bases, with 12 bases spanning the gap. CDR3 loop: CASSLEGRVDYGYTF. CDR3 DNA: TGTGCCAGCAGCTTGGAAGGCAGGGTTGACTATGGCTACACCTTC.

This clone has only one observation. This chain links TRBV4-1 with TRBJ2-7, with no clear D. The CDR3 spans 14 residues. Trimming took off 6 bases at V and 2 bases at J, with 14 bases between the two ends. Germline V CDR1 and CDR2: MGHRA, YSYEKL. In nucleotides, the CDR3 is TGCGCCAGCAGTCCCGTGGTCCTAACCTACGAGCAGTACTTC. It is translated as CASSPVVLTYEQYF.

The rearrangement joins TRBV5-5 to TRBJ2-7; no clear D. V was pared by 1 base and J by 0 bases, with 5 bases between. This CDR3 has 13 amino acids. Germline V CDR1 and CDR2: SGHKS, YYEKEE (reference sequence). CDR3 region: CASSLTDSYEQYF. As DNA, the CDR3 is TGTGCCAGCAGCTTGACAGACTCCTACGAGCAGTACTTC.

V and J are TRBV7-6 and TRBJ1-1; D call uncertain. The germline V and J ends were trimmed by 5 bases and 6 bases, with 16 bases remaining between them. Looked up from germline, CDR1 is SGHVS and CDR2 is FNYEAQ. This CDR3 comprises 14 residues. CDR3: CASSPEGSGSEAFF. The CDR3 nucleotides read TGTGCCAGCAGCCCGGAAGGGAGCGGGTCTGAAGCTTTCTTT.

The count of this clone is one. The V call is TRBV18, the J call TRBJ1-1, with D possibly matching TRBD1 (6 bases). The CDR3 has 14 residues. Germline V gene lookup returns CDR1 KGHSH and CDR2 LQKENI. Trimming shortened V by 3 bases and J by 1 base, and 9 bases separated the two germline ends. The CDR3: CASSPLQGNTEAFF. In DNA form, the CDR3 reads TGTGCCAGCTCACCCCTACAGGGGAACACTGAAGCTTTCTTT. Together with reference TRBV18 and TRBJ1-1, the CDR3 gives the full variable domain: NAGVMQNPRHLVRRRGQEARLRCSPMKGHSHVYWYRQLPEEGLKFMVYLQKENIIDESGMPKERFSAEFPKEGPSILRIQQVVRGDSAAYFCASSPLQGNTEAFFGQGTRLTVV.

The chain is built from TRBV4-1 and TRBJ2-3; 9 bases map to TRBD2. The V segment lost 2 bases and the J segment 1 base; nucleotides outside the gene matches: 10. The germline V gene has CDR1 MGHRA and CDR2 YSYEKL. The CDR3 sequence is 18 residues long. The CDR3 spells CASSQFKLAGAGTDTQYF. CDR3 nucleotides: TGCGCCAGCAGCCAATTTAAATTAGCGGGAGCGGGCACAGATACGCAGTATTTT.